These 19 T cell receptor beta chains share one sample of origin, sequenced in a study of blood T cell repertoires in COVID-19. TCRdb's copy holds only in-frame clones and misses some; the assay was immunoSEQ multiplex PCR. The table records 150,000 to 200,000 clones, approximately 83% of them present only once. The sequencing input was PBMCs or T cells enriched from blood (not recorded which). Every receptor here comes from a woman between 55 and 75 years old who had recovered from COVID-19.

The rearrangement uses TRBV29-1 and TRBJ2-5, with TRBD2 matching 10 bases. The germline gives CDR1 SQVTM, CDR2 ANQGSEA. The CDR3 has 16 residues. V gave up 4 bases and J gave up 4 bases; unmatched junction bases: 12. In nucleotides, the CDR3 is TGCAGCGTTGTTTCCCAGCGGGAGGGCCTTGGAGAGACCCAGTACTTC. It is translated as CSVVSQREGLGETQYF.

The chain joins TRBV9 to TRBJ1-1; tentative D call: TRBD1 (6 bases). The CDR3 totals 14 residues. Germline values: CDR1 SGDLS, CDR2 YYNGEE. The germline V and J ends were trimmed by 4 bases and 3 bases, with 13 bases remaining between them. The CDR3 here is CASSPRGEHTEAFF. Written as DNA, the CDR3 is TGTGCCAGCAGCCCCAGGGGTGAGCACACTGAAGCTTTCTTT.

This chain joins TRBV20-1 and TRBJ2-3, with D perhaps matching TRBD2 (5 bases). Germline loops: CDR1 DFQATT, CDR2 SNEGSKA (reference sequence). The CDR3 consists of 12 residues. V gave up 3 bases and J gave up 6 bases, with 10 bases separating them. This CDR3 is CSASGGSDTQYF. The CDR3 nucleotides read TGCAGTGCTAGTGGCGGGTCGGATACGCAGTATTTT.

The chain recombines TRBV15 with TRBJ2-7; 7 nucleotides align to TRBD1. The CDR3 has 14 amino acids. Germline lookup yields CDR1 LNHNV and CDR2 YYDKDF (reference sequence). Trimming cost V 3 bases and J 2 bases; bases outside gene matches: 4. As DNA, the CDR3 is TGTGCCACCAGCAGTTACCAGGGGGCCTACGAGCAGTACTTC. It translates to CATSSYQGAYEQYF.

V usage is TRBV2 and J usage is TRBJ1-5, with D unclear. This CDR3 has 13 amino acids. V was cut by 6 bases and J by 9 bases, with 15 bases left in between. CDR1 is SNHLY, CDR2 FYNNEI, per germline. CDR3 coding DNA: TGTGCCAGCAGGTACCGCGGAGATCGGCCCCAGCATTTT. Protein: CASRYRGDRPQHF.

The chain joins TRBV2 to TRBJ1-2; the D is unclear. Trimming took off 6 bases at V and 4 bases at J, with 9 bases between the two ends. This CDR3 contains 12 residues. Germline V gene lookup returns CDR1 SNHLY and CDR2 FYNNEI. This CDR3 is CASRGSAYGYTF. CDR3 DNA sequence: TGTGCCAGCAGGGGGAGCGCCTATGGCTACACCTTC.

In DNA form, the CDR3 reads TGTGCCAGCAGACAGGGTAGAACTGAAGCTTTCTTT. It is translated as CASRQGRTEAFF. V and J are TRBV27 and TRBJ1-1, with D maybe TRBD1 (6 bases). With 6 bases removed from V and 5 bases from J, the gap between germline ends came to 10 bases. Germline V gives CDR1 MNHEY, CDR2 SMNVEV (reference sequence). The CDR3 totals 12 residues.

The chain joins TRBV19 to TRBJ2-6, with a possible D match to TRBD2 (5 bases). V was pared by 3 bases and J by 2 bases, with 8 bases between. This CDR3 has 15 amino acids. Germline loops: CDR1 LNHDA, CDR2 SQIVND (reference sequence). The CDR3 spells CASSMWGAGANVLTF. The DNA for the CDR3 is TGTGCCAGTAGTATGTGGGGAGCTGGGGCCAACGTCCTGACTTTC.

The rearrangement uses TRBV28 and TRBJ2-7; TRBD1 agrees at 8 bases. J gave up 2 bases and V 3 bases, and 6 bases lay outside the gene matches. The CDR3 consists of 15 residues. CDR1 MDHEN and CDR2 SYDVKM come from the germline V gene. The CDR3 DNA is TGTGCCAGCAGTTTGGGGGGACAGGTACCCTACGAGCAGTACTTC. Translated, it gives CASSLGGQVPYEQYF.

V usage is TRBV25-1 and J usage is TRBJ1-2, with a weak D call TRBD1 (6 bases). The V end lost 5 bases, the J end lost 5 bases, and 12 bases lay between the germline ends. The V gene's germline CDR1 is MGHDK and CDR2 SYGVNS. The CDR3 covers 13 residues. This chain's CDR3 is CASSRPGEYGYTF. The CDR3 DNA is TGTGCCAGCAGTAGGCCAGGGGAATATGGCTACACCTTC.

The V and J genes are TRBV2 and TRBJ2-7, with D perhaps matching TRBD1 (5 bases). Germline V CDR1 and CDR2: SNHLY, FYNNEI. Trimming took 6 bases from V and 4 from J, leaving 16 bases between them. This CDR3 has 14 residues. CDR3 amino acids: CASRYSRQTYEQYF. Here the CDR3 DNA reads TGTGCCAGCAGATACTCCCGACAGACTTACGAGCAGTACTTC.

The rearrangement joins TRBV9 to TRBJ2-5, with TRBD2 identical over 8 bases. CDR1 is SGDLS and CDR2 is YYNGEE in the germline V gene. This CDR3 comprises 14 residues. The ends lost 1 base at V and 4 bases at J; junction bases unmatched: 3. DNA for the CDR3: TGTGCCAGCAGCGTACGGGGGGGTAGAGAGACCCAGTACTTC. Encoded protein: CASSVRGGRETQYF.

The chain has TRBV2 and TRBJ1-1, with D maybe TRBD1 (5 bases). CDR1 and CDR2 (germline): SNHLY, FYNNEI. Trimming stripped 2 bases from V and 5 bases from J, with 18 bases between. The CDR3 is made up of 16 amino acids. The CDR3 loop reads CASSEPAGGGETEAFF. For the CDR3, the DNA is TGTGCCAGCAGTGAACCGGCCGGGGGGGGTGAGACTGAAGCTTTCTTT. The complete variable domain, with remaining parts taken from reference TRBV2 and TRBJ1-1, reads EPEVTQTPSHQVTQMGQEVILRCVPISNHLYFYWYRQILGQKVEFLVSFYNNEISEKSEIFDDQFSVERPDGSNFTLKIRSTKLEDSAMYFCASSEPAGGGETEAFFGQGTRLTVV.

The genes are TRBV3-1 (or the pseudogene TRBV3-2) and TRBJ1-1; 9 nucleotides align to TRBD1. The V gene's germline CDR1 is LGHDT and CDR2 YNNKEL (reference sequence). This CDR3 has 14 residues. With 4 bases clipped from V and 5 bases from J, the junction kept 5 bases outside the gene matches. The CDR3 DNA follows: TGTGCCAGCAGCCTAGGACAGGGGAGGACTGAAGCTTTCTTT. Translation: CASSLGQGRTEAFF.

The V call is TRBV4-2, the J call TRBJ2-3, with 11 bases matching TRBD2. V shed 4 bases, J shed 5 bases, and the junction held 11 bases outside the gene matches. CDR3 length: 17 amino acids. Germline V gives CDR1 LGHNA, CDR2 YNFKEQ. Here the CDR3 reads CASSRDGTSGSGDTQYF. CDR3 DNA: TGTGCCAGCAGCCGCGACGGCACTAGCGGGAGCGGAGATACGCAGTATTTT.

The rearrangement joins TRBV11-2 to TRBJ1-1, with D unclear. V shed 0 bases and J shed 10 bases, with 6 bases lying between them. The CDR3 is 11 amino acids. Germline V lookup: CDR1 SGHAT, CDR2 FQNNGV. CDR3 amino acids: CASSLDRGAFF. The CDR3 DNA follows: TGTGCCAGCAGCTTAGACCGGGGAGCTTTCTTT.

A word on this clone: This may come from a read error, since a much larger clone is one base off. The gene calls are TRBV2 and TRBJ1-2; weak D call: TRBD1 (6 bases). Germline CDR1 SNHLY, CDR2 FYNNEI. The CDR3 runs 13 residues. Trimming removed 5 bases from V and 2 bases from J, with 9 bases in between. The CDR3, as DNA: TGTGCCAGCAGTCCACAGGGAAACTATGGCTACACCTTC. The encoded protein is CASSPQGNYGYTF.

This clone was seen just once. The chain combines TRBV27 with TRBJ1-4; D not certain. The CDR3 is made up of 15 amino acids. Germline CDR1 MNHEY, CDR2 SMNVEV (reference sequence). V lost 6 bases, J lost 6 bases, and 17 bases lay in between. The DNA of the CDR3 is TGTGCCAGCAGCTCACCACTCGCCGGGGATGAAAAACTGTTTTTT. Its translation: CASSSPLAGDEKLFF.

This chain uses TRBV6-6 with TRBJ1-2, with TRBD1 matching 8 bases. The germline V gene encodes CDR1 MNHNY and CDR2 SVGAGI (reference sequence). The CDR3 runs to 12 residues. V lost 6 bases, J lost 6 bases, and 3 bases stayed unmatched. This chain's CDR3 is CASRQGVDGYTF. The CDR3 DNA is TGTGCCAGCAGACAGGGGGTAGATGGCTACACCTTC.